What follows are 24 T cell receptor beta chains derived from one specimen sequenced in a study of blood T cell repertoires in COVID-19. Profiling relied on immunoSEQ multiplex PCR, and the TCRdb table lists in-frame clones only, not all of them. The repertoire has 200,000 to 300,000 clones, about 85% of them found once; the top ten carry more than 6%. The sequencing sample was made of peripheral blood. These receptors were taken from a woman between 55 and 75 years old with active or convalescent COVID-19.

This chain uses TRBV19 with TRBJ1-6, with D perhaps matching TRBD1 (5 bases). Per the germline V gene, CDR1 is LNHDA and CDR2 is SQIVND (reference sequence). The CDR3 sequence is 16 residues long. V lost 0 bases, J lost 7 bases, and 13 bases lay in between. Written as DNA, the CDR3 is TGTGCCAGTAGTATAGAAGGAGGGAGACAGAATTCACCCCTCCACTTT. This gives the protein CASSIEGGRQNSPLHF.

J is TRBJ2-1 and V is TRBV5-1; 12 nucleotides match TRBD2. The germline V gene has CDR1 SGHRS and CDR2 YFSETQ. V gave up 4 bases and J gave up 4 bases; unmatched junction bases: 3. The CDR3 has 15 residues. Here the CDR3 reads CASSPTSGGYNEQFF. DNA of the CDR3: TGCGCCAGCAGCCCAACTAGCGGGGGGTACAATGAGCAGTTCTTC.

The chain carries TRBV9 and TRBJ2-6; the match to TRBD2 covers 7 bases. CDR3 length equals 15 residues. V trimming: 4 bases; J trimming: 2 bases; junction bases outside the gene matches: 3. In germline, CDR1 is SGDLS, CDR2 YYNGEE. The CDR3 reads CASSMGGTGANVLTF. CDR3 nucleotides: TGTGCCAGCAGCATGGGAGGGACTGGGGCCAACGTCCTGACTTTC.

The chain links TRBV11-2 to TRBJ2-1, with 10 bases lining up with TRBD2. Germline CDR1 SGHAT, CDR2 FQNNGV. J lost 4 bases, V lost 5 bases, and 5 bases had no gene match. The CDR3 has 15 amino acids. The CDR3 DNA follows: TGTGCCAGCAGCCAACTAGCGGGGACGTACAATGAGCAGTTCTTC. Encoded protein: CASSQLAGTYNEQFF.

J is TRBJ1-3 and V is TRBV5-4; 10 bases are a match to TRBD1. The J segment lost 2 bases and the V segment lost 0 bases, leaving 11 bases of the junction unmatched. The CDR3 consists of 19 residues. Germline-derived CDR1 and CDR2 are SGHNT and YYREEE (reference sequence). The CDR3 region is CASSLERTGGRSPGNTIYF. In nucleotides, the CDR3 is TGTGCCAGCAGCTTGGAAAGGACAGGGGGACGGTCTCCTGGAAACACCATATATTTT.

V is TRBV5-1 and J is TRBJ2-5; TRBD2 matches 12 bases. This CDR3 has 15 residues. The V gene's germline CDR1 is SGHRS and CDR2 YFSETQ. The V and J ends lost 4 bases and 1 base, in that order; junction bases with no gene match: 2. In DNA form, the CDR3 reads TGCGCCAGCAGCCGGACTAGCGGGACCCAAGAGACCCAGTACTTC. Its protein is CASSRTSGTQETQYF.

CDR3 nucleotides: TGTGCCATCAGTGAGTTTGAGACAGGGGTCGAGCAGTACTTC. Its protein product is CAISEFETGVEQYF. The rearrangement uses TRBV10-3 and TRBJ2-7; 8 bases match TRBD1. This CDR3 has 14 amino acids. Germline assignment: CDR1 ENHRY and CDR2 SYGVKD. J gave up 6 bases and V 1 base, and 5 bases lay outside the gene matches.

The chain uses TRBV7-2 and TRBJ1-1; TRBD1 aligns across 7 bases. Germline CDR1 and CDR2: SGHTA and FQGNSA. V lost 5 bases to trimming and J lost 3 bases; unmatched junction nucleotides: 3. The CDR3 extends over 13 amino acids. CDR3 sequence reads: CASSPGTDTEAFF. The CDR3, as DNA: TGTGCCAGCAGCCCGGGGACAGACACTGAAGCTTTCTTT.

The V call is TRBV7-6, the J call TRBJ1-5; a possible D gene is TRBD1 (6 bases). From germline, CDR1 is SGHVS and CDR2 FNYEAQ. The CDR3 contains 15 residues. Trimming shortened V by 5 bases and J by 2 bases, and 13 bases separated the two germline ends. Here the CDR3 reads CASSPGAMGNQPQHF. CDR3 DNA sequence: TGTGCCAGCAGCCCAGGGGCCATGGGCAATCAGCCCCAGCATTTT.

This clone was recorded a few times. This chain uses TRBV7-8 with TRBJ1-4; perhaps TRBD1 as D (6 bases). The ends were cut back, 2 bases at V and 8 bases at J, with 24 bases in the middle. The CDR3 runs 18 residues. Per the germline V gene, CDR1 is SGHVS and CDR2 is FQNEAQ. In DNA, the CDR3 is TGTGCCAGCAGCTTAAAGACCTCCTCGGGGGGGCATCGGGAAAAACTGTTTTTT. Protein product: CASSLKTSSGGHREKLFF.

The gene calls are TRBV5-1 and TRBJ1-1; 7 positions agree with TRBD1. From germline, CDR1 is SGHRS and CDR2 YFSETQ. CDR3 length equals 14 residues. V lost 4 bases to trimming and J lost 6 bases; unmatched junction nucleotides: 9. CDR3 nucleotides: TGCGCCAGCAGCCTTTACCAGGGGGGCGCTGAAGCTTTCTTT. It specifies CASSLYQGGAEAFF.

The chain combines TRBV2 with TRBJ2-1; D perhaps matches TRBD2 (6 bases). The germline gives CDR1 SNHLY, CDR2 FYNNEI. This CDR3 spans 15 amino acids. The V end lost 3 bases, the J end lost 7 bases, and 16 bases lay between the germline ends. The CDR3 DNA follows: TGTGCCAGCAGTGATGCCGGGAGAGGTAGGAATGAGCAGTTCTTC. Amino acids: CASSDAGRGRNEQFF.

The chain is built from TRBV19 and TRBJ1-1; 10 bases are shared with TRBD1. The ends lost 4 bases at V and 5 bases at J; junction bases unmatched: 4. Germline CDR1 and CDR2: LNHDA and SQIVND (reference sequence). The CDR3 is 14 residues long. CDR3 loop: CASSTGQGLTEAFF. The CDR3 bases are TGTGCCAGTAGTACGGGACAGGGGTTGACTGAAGCTTTCTTT.

This sequence joins TRBV28 and TRBJ1-2, with 8 bases aligning to TRBD1. The CDR3 loop spans 13 amino acids. The germline CDR1 and CDR2 sequences are MDHEN and SYDVKM. V was pared by 5 bases and J by 10 bases, with 9 bases of the junction left unmatched. The DNA of the CDR3 is TGTGCCAGCAGTCCAGGGGGCGCTCCAGACTACACCTTC. It yields the protein CASSPGGAPDYTF.

CDR3 bases: TGTGCCAGCAGTTTAACCGGGACTTACGAGCAGTTCTTC. Translation gives CASSLTGTYEQFF. The rearrangement links TRBV12-3 or TRBV12-4 to TRBJ2-1; D possibly corresponds to TRBD2 (6 bases). This CDR3 has 13 residues. V was pared by 2 bases and J by 10 bases, with 12 bases between.

V is TRBV30 and J is TRBJ2-1; D might be TRBD2 (6 bases). The CDR3 has 14 amino acids. Trimming took 4 bases from V and 1 from J, leaving 11 bases between them. Germline CDR1 GTSNPN, CDR2 SVGIG (reference sequence). CDR3 residues: CAWNPGRSYNEQFF. CDR3 coding DNA: TGTGCCTGGAACCCCGGGAGATCCTACAATGAGCAGTTCTTC.

The V gene is TRBV11-2, the J gene TRBJ2-1; TRBD2 agrees at 9 bases. The CDR3 runs 14 residues. Trimming took 3 bases from V and 8 from J; bases not matched to a gene: 5. From germline, CDR1 is SGHAT and CDR2 FQNNGV. This chain's CDR3 is CASSFAGGPYEQFF. The CDR3 DNA is TGTGCCAGCAGCTTTGCGGGAGGGCCGTATGAGCAGTTCTTC.

The chain uses TRBV5-1 and TRBJ1-6, with D hard to call. Germline loops: CDR1 SGHRS, CDR2 YFSETQ. The CDR3 totals 14 residues. Trimming cost V 3 bases and J 7 bases, with 11 bases left between them. The CDR3 loop reads CASSSEAWNSPLHF. The CDR3 coding sequence is TGCGCCAGCAGCTCGGAGGCGTGGAATTCACCCCTCCACTTT.

The chain links TRBV5-1 to TRBJ2-2; 8 bases are a match to TRBD1. The V segment lost 4 bases and the J segment 4 bases; nucleotides outside the gene matches: 6. The length of the CDR3 is 15 residues. The germline V gene encodes CDR1 SGHRS and CDR2 YFSETQ. CDR3 residues: CASSPGGGGTGELFF. As DNA, the CDR3 is TGCGCCAGCAGCCCAGGGGGCGGAGGCACCGGGGAGCTGTTTTTT.

The chain combines TRBV3-1 (or the pseudogene TRBV3-2) with TRBJ2-3; 9 bases line up with TRBD2. J gave up 5 bases and V 3 bases, and 9 bases lay outside the gene matches. Germline CDR1 and CDR2: LGHDT and YNNKEL (reference sequence). The CDR3 sequence is 16 residues long. DNA of the CDR3: TGTGCCAGCAGCCACAGTAGCGGGGGCCGTGGAGATACGCAGTATTTT. It specifies CASSHSSGGRGDTQYF.

The chain recombines TRBV6-1 with TRBJ1-6, with 7 bases identical to TRBD1. The trim removed 3 bases at V and 7 bases at J, leaving 6 bases unmatched. Germline assignment: CDR1 MNHNS and CDR2 SASEGT. The CDR3 sequence is 15 residues long. The CDR3 DNA reads as TGTGCCAGCAGTGAGCAACCGGGACAGAATTCACCCCTCCACTTT. Its translation: CASSEQPGQNSPLHF.

This clone appeared once. This chain joins TRBV7-3 and TRBJ2-1, with TRBD2 matching 11 bases. There are 15 residues in the CDR3. V shed 5 bases, J shed 6 bases, and the junction held 6 bases outside the gene matches. CDR1 is SGHTA, CDR2 FQGTGA, per germline. The DNA of the CDR3 is TGTGCCAGCAGCCCGGGACTAGCGGTGCGCAATGAGCAGTTCTTC. Translated: CASSPGLAVRNEQFF.

Notes on this clone: The sample carries other DNA sequences with the same CDR3. The chain couples TRBV19 to TRBJ2-1; TRBD2 matches 8 bases. CDR1 is LNHDA and CDR2 is SQIVND in the germline V gene (reference sequence). This CDR3 is 17 amino acids long. Trimming at V came to 1 base and at J to 8 bases, leaving 13 bases not matched to a gene. This CDR3 reads CASSIGPLSGVSDEQFF. The DNA for the CDR3 is TGTGCCAGTAGTATAGGTCCCCTTAGCGGGGTCAGCGATGAGCAGTTCTTC.

The chain links TRBV19 to TRBJ1-3, with 8 bases aligning to TRBD1. CDR3 size: 16 residues. Germline V gene lookup returns CDR1 LNHDA and CDR2 SQIVND (reference sequence). Trimming at V came to 5 bases and at J to 0 bases, leaving 6 bases not matched to a gene. The CDR3 is CASSVGQGFSGNTIYF. The CDR3 region has the DNA TGTGCCAGTAGTGTCGGACAGGGATTCTCTGGAAACACCATATATTTT.